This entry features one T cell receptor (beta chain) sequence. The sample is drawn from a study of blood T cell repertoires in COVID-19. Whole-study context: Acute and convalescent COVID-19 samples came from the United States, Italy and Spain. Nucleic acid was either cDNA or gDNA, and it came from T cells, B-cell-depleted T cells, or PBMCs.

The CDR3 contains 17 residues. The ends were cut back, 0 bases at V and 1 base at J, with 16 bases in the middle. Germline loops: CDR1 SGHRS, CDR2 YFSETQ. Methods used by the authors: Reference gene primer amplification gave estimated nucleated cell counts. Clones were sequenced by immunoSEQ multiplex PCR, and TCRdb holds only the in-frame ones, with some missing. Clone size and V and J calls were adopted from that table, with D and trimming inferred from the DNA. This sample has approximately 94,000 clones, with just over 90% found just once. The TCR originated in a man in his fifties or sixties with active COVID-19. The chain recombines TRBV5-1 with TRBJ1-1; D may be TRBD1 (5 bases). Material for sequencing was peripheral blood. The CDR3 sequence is CASSLALGGWQNTEAFF. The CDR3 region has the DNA TGCGCCAGCAGCTTGGCTTTGGGGGGTTGGCAGAACACTGAAGCTTTCTTT.